This T cell receptor (beta chain) was identified during a study of blood T cell repertoires in COVID-19. Study background: T cells, B-cell-depleted T cells, or PBMCs supplied cDNA or gDNA.

Original data processing: Estimation of nucleated cell counts relied on the amplification of reference gene primers. Here immunoSEQ multiplex PCR was the method, and the copy in TCRdb shows in-frame clones only, minus some. V and J calls and clone size follow that table, whereas D and trimming were derived from the DNA. The table lists 350,000 to 550,000 clones, 70% to 90% of them singletons. The V end was cut by 2 bases, the J end by 0 bases, with 11 bases between. CDR3 size: 16 residues. The V gene's germline CDR1 is MNHEY and CDR2 SMNVEV (reference sequence). The specimen was PBMCs or T cells enriched from blood (not recorded which). This TCR came from a woman aged 18-29 years with acute COVID-19. V gene TRBV27 combines with J gene TRBJ1-3, with TRBD1 as a possible D gene (5 bases). The CDR3 region has the DNA TGTGCCAGCAGTTTAGGCCCGCAGGGCTCTGGAAACACCATATATTTT. This translates into CASSLGPQGSGNTIYF.